The present entry profiles one T cell receptor beta chain with its context. The antigen is undetermined. The data are from a study of shared clonotypes between healthy human individuals. In germline, CDR1 is SEHNR, CDR2 FQNEAQ (reference sequence). The CDR3 extends over 18 amino acids. The V segment lost 5 bases and the J segment 4 bases; nucleotides outside the gene matches: 11. Per the original methods: In the immunoSEQ data, sequences were junction-only and lacked quality scores, so filtering differed. The protocol was immunoSEQ multiplex PCR, while the TCRdb copy is restricted to in-frame clones and leaves out a portion. V and J calls plus clone size are reproduced from that table; the DNA served to infer D and trimming. The sample records just over 2,000,000 clones, 85% to 95% being singletons. None of the donors, who were healthy HIV-negative adults, had recently had acute infections or vaccinations.

Findings of the study overall: Shared across several donors were 5% to 6% of the naive CD4 clonotypes.

What was sequenced was naive CD4+ T cells sorted from blood. Subset specified: CD45RA+ positively selected. The origin of this receptor is a young man in good health. V usage is TRBV7-9 and J usage is TRBJ2-5, with 15 nucleotides matching TRBD2. CDR3 nucleotide sequence: TGTGCCAGCAGCCTCGGGACTAGCGGGGGGTTGTCGGCAGAGACCCAGTACTTC. This gives the protein CASSLGTSGGLSAETQYF.